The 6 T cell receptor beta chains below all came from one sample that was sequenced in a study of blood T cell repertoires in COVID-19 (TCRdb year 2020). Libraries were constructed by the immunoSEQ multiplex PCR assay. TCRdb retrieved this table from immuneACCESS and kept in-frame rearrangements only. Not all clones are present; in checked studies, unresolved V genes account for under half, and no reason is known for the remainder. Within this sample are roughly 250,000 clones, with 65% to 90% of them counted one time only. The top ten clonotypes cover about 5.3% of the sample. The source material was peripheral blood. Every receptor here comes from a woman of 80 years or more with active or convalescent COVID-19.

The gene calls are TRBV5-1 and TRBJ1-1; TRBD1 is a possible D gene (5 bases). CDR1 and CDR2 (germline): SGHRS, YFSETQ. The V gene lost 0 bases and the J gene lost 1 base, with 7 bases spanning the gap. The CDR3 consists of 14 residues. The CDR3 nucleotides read TGCGCCAGCAGCTTGGGGACAACGAACACTGAAGCTTTCTTT. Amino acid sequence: CASSLGTTNTEAFF.

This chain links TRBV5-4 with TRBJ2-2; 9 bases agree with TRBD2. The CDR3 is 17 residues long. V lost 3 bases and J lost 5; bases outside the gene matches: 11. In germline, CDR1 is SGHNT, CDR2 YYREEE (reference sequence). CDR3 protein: CASSSLGGLAGTGELFF. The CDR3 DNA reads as TGTGCCAGCAGCTCTCTAGGGGGACTAGCTGGGACCGGGGAGCTGTTTTTT.

The CDR3 is CATSGGLKQFF. The CDR3 region has the DNA TGTGCCACCAGCGGGGGGTTAAAGCAGTTCTTC. J is TRBJ2-1 and V is TRBV24-1, with 7 positions matching TRBD2. Per germline, CDR1 KGHDR and CDR2 SFDVKD. V lost 7 bases to trimming and J lost 11 bases; unmatched junction nucleotides: 4. CDR3 length: 11 residues.

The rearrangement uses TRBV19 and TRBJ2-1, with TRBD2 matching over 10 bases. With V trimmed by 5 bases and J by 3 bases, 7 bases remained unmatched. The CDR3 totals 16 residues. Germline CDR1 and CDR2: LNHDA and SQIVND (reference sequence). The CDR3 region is CASSPGTSALYNEQFF. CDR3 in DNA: TGTGCCAGTAGTCCCGGGACTAGCGCGCTCTACAATGAGCAGTTCTTC.

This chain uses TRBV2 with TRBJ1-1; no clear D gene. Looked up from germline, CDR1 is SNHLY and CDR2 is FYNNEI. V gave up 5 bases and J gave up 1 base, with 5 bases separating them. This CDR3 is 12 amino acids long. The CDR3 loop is CASSRQNTEAFF. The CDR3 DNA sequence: TGTGCCAGCAGTCGACAGAACACTGAAGCTTTCTTT. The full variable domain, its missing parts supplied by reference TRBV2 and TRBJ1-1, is EPEVTQTPSHQVTQMGQEVILRCVPISNHLYFYWYRQILGQKVEFLVSFYNNEISEKSEIFDDQFSVERPDGSNFTLKIRSTKLEDSAMYFCASSRQNTEAFFGQGTRLTVV.

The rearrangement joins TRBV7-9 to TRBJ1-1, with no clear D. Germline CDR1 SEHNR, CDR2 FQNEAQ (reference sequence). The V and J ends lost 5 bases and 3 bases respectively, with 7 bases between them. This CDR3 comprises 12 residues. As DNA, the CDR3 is TGTGCCAGCAGCCCCTACGACACTGAAGCTTTCTTT. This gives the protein CASSPYDTEAFF.